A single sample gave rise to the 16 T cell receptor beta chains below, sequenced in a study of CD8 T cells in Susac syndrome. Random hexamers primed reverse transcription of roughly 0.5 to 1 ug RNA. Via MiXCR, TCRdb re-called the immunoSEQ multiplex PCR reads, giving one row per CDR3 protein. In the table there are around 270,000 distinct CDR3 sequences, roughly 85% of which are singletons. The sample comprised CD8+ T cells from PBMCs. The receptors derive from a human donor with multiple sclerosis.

The CDR3, as DNA: TGTGCCAGCAGCCCGGGCGAGCGGGGATGGACTGAAGCTTTCTTT. Translated, it gives CASSPGERGWTEAFF. V gene TRBV3-1 combines with J gene TRBJ1-1; D ambiguous. The length of the CDR3 is 15 residues. The germline V gene has CDR1 LGHDT and CDR2 YNNKEL (reference sequence). The V gene lost 4 bases and the J gene lost 5 bases, with 17 bases spanning the gap.

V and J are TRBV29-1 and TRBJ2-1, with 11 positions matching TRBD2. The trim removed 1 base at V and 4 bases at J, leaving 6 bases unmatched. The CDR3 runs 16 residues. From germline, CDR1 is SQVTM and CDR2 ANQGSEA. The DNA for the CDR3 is TGCAGCGTTGAAGGGAGACTAGCGGGAAATTACAATGAGCAGTTCTTC. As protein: CSVEGRLAGNYNEQFF.

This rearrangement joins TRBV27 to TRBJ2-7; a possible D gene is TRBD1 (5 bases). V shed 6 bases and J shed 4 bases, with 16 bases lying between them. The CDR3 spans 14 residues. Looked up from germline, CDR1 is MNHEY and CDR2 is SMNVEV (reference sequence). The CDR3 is CASRSGLGAYEQYF. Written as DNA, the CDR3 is TGTGCCAGCAGGTCCGGCCTAGGGGCGTACGAGCAGTACTTC.

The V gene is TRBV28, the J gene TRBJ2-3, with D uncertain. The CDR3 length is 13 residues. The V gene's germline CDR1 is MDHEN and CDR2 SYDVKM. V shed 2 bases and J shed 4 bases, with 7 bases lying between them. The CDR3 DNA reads TGTGCCAGCAGTTTACAGGACCCAGATACGCAGTATTTT. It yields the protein CASSLQDPDTQYF.

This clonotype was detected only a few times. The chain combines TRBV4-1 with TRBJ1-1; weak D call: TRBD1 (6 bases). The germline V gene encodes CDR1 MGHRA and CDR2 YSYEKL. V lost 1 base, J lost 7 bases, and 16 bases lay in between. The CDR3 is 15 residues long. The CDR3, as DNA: TGCGCCAGCAGCCAAGGAGTCACAGGGTTTTATGAAGCTTTCTTT. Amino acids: CASSQGVTGFYEAFF.

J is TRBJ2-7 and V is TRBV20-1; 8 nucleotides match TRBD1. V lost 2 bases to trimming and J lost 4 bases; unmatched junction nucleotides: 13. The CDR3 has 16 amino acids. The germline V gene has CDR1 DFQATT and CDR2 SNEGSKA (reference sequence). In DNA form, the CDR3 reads TGCAGTGCTAGACCGGTCCAGGGGGCTACACTGTACGAGCAGTACTTC. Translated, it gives CSARPVQGATLYEQYF.

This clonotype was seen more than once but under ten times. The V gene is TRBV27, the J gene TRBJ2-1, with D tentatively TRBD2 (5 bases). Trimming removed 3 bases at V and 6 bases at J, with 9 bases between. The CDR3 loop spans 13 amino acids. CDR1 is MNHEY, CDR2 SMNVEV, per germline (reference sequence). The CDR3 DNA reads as TGTGCCAGCAGTTTTGGTGGAGGCAATGAGCAGTTCTTC. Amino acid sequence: CASSFGGGNEQFF.

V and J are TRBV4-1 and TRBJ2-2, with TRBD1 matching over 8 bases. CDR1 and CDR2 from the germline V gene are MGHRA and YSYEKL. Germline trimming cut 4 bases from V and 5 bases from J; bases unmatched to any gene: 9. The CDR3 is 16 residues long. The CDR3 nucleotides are TGCGCCAGCAGCCCCTGGGACAGGAGTGTTACCGGGGAGCTGTTTTTT. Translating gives CASSPWDRSVTGELFF.

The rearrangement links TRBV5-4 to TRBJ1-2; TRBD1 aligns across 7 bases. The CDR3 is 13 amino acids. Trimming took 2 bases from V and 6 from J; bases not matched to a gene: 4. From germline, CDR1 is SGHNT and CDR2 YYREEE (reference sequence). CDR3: CASSFQDRDGYTF. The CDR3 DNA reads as TGTGCCAGCAGCTTTCAAGACAGGGATGGCTACACCTTC.

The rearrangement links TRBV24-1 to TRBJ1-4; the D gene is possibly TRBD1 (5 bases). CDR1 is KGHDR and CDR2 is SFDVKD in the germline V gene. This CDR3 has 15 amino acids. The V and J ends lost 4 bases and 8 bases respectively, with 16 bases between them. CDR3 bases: TGTGCCACCAGTGACTACACCGAGGGGAAAGAAAAACTGTTTTTT. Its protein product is CATSDYTEGKEKLFF.

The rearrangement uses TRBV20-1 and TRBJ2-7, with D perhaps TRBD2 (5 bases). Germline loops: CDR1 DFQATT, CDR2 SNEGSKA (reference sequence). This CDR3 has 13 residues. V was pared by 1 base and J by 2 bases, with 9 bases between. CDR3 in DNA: TGCAGTGCTAGAGCGGGAAACGCCTACGAGCAGTACTTC. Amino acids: CSARAGNAYEQYF.

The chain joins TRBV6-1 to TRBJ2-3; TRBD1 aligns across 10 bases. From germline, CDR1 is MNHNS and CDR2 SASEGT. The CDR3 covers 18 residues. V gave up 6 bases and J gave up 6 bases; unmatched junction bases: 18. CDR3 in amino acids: CASSFDRGRGMWQDTQYF. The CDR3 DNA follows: TGTGCCAGCAGCTTCGACAGGGGGCGCGGTATGTGGCAGGATACGCAGTATTTT.

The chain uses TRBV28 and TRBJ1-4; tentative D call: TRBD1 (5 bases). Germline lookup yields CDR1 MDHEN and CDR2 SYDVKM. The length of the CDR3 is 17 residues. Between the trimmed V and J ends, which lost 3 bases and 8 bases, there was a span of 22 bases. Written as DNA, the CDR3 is TGTGCCAGCAGTTTTAGGGGTGCAGGGTCTCTGGGAGAAAAACTGTTTTTT. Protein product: CASSFRGAGSLGEKLFF.

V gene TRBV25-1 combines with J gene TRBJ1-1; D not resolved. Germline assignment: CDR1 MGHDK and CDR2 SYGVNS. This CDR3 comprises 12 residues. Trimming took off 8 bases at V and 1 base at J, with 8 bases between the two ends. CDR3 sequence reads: CASEEENTEAFF. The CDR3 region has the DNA TGTGCCAGCGAGGAGGAGAACACTGAAGCTTTCTTT.

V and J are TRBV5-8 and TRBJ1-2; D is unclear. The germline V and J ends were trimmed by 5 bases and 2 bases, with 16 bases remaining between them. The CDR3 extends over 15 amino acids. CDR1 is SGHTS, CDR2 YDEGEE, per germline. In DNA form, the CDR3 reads TGTGCCAGCAGATTGCCTCAAGTGAGGAACTATGGCTACACCTTC. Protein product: CASRLPQVRNYGYTF. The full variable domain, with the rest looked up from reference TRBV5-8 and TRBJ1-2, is EAGVTQSPTHLIKTRGQQATLRCSPISGHTSVYWYQQALGLGLQFLLWYDEGEERNRGNFPPRFSGRQFPNYSSELNVNALELEDSALYLCASRLPQVRNYGYTFGSGTRLTVV.

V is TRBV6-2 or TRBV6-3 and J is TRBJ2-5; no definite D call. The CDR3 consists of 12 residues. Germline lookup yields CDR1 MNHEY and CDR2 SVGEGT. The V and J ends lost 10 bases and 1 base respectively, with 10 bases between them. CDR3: CATGPFQETQYF. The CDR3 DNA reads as TGTGCCACTGGACCTTTCCAAGAGACCCAGTACTTC.